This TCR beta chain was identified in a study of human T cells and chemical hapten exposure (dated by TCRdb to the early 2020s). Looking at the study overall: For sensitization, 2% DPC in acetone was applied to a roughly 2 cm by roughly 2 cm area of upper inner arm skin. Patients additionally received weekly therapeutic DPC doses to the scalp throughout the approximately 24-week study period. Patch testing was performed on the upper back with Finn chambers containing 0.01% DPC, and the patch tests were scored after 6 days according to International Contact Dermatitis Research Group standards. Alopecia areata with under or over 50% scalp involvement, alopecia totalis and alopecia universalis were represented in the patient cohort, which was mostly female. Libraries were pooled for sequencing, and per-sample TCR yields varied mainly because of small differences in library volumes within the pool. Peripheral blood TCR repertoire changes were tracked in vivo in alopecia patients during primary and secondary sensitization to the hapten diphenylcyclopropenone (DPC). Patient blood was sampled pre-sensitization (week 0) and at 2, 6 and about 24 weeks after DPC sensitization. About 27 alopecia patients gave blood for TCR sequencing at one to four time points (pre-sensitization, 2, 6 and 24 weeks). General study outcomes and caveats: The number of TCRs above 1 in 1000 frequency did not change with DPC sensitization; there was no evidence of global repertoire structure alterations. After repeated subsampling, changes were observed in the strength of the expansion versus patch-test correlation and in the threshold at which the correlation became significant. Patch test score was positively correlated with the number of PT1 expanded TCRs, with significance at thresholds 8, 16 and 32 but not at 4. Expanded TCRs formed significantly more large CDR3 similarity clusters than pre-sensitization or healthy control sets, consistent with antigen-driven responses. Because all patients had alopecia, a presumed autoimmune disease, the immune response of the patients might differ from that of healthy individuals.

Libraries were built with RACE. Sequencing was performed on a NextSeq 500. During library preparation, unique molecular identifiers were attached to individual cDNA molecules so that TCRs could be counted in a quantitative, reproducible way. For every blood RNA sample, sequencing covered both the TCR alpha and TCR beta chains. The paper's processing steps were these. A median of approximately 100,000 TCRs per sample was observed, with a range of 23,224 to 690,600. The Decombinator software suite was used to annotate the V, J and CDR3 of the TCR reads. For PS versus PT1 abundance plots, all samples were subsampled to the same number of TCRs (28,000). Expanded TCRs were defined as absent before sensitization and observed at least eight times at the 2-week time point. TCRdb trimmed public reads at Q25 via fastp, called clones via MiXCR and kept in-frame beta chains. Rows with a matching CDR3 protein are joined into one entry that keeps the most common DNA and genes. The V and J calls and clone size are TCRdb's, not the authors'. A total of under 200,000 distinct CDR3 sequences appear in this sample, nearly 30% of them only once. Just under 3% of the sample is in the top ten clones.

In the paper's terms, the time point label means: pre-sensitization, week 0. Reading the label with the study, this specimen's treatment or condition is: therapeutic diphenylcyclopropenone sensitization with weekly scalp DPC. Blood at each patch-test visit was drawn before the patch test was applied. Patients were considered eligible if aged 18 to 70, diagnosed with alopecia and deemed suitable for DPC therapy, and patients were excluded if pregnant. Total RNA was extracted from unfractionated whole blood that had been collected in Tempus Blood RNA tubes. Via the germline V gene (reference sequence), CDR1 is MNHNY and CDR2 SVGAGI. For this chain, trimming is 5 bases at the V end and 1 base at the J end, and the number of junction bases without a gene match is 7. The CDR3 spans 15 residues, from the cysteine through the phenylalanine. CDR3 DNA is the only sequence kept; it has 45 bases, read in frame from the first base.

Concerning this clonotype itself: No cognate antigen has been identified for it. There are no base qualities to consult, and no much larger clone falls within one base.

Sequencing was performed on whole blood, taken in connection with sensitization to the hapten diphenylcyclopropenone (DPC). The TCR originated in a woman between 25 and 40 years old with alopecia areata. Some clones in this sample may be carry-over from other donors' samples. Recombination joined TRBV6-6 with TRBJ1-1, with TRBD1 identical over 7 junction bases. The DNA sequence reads TGTGCCAGCAGTCGACGACAGGGATCGAACACTGAAGCTTTCTTT. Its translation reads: CASSRRQGSNTEAFF.